Detailed here is one TCR beta chain. This clone was recorded only once. It lacks a known antigen. The record has no base qualities; no much larger clone is one base away. The collaborating institutions used their own protocols to collect whole blood in K2EDTA tubes. For TCRbeta analysis, collaborators shipped samples as frozen whole blood, isolated PBMCs, or DNA extracted from either of those sample types. The data are from a study of blood T cell repertoires in COVID-19 (dated by TCRdb to the early 2020s). For the study in its entirety: Collaborator samples came from the United States, Italy and Spain and covered acute and convalescent phases of COVID-19. Where HLA class I and class II types were available, the types were taken from metadata supplied by the sample provider, not from assay-based typing. The prospective study material was composed of cDNA or gDNA derived from T cells, B-cell-depleted T cells, or PBMCs. Samples came from the ongoing ImmuneRACE study (first 160 participants) plus 1,254 subjects from 6 global collaborators. A freely available public database, intended as a resource for researchers studying the immune response to SARS-CoV-2, is where the repertoires were released. Subjects who had been exposed to COVID-19, were actively infected with it, or had recovered from it provided the deeply sampled blood TCRbeta repertoires that made up the dataset. Nearly every sample came with metadata listing a de-identified subject ID, COVID-19 status, age in years and sex.

V lost 3 bases and J lost 7 bases; the stretch between them is 12 bases long. The CDR3 holds 14 amino acids from the cysteine to the phenylalanine. CDR3 DNA only is kept here, 42 bases in frame from base 1. CDR1 and CDR2, per the germline V gene, are KGHSH and LQKENI. Here is what the overall study found, with its caveats: The quantity of clinical and demographic metadata differed by source and by participant and was supplied without curation.

The immunoSEQ Assay, a bias-controlled multiplex PCR, was used to amplify TCRbeta CDR3 regions from genomic DNA. The paper's processing steps were these. Nucleated cell counts per sample were estimated from amplification of reference gene primers within the assay. To quantify the absolute abundance of each unique TCRbeta CDR3 rearrangement, sequence reads were collapsed and filtered. For each sample, productive Simpson clonality was calculated by taking the square root of Simpson's diversity index across productive rearrangements. TCRdb holds this immuneACCESS table with in-frame rearrangements only. Some clones are missing; in checked studies, unresolved V genes explain under half, and the rest has no known cause. The V and J calls and clone size are taken from that table; D and trimming were inferred from the DNA. This sample holds about 95,000 clones; more than 80% were observed only once. The ten largest clones capture about 24% of the sample.

The sequence links TRBV18 to TRBJ1-4; no confident D gene assignment can be made. The source is a human donor in a cohort sampled during active COVID-19. Sequencing used peripheral blood. The CDR3 protein: CASSPSNSREKLFF. The nucleotides are TGTGCCAGCTCACCGTCGAACAGCCGTGAAAAACTGTTTTTT.